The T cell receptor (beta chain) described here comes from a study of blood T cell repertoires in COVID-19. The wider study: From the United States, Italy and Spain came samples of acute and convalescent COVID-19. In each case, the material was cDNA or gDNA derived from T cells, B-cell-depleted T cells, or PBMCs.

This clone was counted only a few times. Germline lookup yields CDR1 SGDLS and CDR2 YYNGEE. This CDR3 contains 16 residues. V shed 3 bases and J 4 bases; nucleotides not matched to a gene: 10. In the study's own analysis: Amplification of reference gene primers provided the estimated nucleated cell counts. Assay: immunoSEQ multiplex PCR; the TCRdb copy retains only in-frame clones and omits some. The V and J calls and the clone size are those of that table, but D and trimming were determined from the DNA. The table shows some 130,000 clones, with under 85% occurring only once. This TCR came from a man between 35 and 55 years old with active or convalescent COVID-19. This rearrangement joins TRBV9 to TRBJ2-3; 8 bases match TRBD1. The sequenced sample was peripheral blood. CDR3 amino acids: CASSAGGQGVPDTQYF. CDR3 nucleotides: TGTGCCAGCAGCGCAGGTGGACAGGGCGTCCCAGATACGCAGTATTTT.